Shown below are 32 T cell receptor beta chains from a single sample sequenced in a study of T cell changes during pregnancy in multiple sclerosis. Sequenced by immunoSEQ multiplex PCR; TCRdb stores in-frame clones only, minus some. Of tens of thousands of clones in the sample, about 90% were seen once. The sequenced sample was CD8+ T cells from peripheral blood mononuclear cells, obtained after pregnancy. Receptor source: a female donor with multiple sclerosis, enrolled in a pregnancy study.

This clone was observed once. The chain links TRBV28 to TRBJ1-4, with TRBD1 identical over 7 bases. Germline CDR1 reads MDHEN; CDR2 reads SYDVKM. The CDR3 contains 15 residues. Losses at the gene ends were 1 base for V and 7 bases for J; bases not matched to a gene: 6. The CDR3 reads CASSLYRGSGEKLFF. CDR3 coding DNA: TGTGCCAGCAGTTTATACAGGGGTTCAGGTGAAAAACTGTTTTTT.

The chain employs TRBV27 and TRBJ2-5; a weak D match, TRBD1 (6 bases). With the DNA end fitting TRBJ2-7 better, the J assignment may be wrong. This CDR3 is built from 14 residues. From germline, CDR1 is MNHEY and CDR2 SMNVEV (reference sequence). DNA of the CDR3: TGTGCCAGCAGACTAGGGGGTCATCAGAACGAGCAGTACTTC. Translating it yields CASRLGGHQNEQYF.

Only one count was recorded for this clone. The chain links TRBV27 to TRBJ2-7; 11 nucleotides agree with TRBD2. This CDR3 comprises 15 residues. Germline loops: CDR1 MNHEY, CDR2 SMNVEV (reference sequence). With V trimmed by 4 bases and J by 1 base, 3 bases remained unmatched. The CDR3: CASSSGTSGSYEQYF. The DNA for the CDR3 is TGTGCCAGCAGTTCGGGGACTAGCGGTTCCTACGAGCAGTACTTC.

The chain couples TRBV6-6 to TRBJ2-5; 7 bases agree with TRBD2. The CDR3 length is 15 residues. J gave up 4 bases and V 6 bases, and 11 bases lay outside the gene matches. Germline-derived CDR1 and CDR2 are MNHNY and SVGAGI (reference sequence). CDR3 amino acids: CASSPGTMTGETQYF. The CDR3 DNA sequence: TGTGCCAGCAGCCCCGGGACTATGACGGGAGAGACCCAGTACTTC.

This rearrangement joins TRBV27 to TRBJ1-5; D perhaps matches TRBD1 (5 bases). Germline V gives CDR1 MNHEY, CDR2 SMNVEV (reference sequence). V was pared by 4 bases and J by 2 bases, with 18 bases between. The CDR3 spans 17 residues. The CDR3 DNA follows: TGTGCCAGCAGTTCCCTAGAAGGGCAGGGCGGCAATCAGCCCCAGCATTTT. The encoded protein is CASSSLEGQGGNQPQHF.

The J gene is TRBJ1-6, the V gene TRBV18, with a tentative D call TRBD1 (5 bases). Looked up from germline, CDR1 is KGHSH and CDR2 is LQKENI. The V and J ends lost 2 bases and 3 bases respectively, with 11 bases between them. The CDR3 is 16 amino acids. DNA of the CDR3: TGTGCCAGCTCACCAAGGAGGGGATACTATAATTCACCCCTCCACTTT. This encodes CASSPRRGYYNSPLHF.

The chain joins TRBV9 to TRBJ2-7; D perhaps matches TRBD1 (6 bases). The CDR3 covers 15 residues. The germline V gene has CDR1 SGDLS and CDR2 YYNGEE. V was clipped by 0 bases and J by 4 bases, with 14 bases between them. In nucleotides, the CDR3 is TGTGCCAGCAGCGTAGGGTGGCAGGGGTCTTACGAGCAGTACTTC. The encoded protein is CASSVGWQGSYEQYF.

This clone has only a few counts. CDR3 sequence: CASSETANTEAFF. The CDR3 coding sequence is TGTGCCAGCAGTGAAACAGCGAACACTGAAGCTTTCTTT. This chain links TRBV28 with TRBJ1-1; D not certain. There are 13 residues in the CDR3. Trimming took 5 bases from V and 1 from J, leaving 8 bases between them. CDR1 and CDR2 from the germline V gene are MDHEN and SYDVKM.

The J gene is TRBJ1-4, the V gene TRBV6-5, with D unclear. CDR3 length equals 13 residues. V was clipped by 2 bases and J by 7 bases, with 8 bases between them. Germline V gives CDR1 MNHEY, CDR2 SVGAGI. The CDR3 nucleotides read TGTGCCAGCAGTTACGCGGAGGGTGAAAAACTGTTTTTT. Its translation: CASSYAEGEKLFF.

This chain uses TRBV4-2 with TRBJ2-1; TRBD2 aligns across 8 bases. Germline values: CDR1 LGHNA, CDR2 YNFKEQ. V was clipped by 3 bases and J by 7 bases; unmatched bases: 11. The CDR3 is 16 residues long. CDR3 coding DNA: TGTGCCAGCAGCCAGGGGGCCGGGACTAGTGATAATGAGCAGTTCTTC. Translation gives CASSQGAGTSDNEQFF.

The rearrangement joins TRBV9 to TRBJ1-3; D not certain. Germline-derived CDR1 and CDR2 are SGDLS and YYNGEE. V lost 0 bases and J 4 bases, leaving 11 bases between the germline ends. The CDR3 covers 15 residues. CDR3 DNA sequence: TGTGCCAGCAGCGTAGGTGCCCTTGCGGGAAACACCATATATTTT. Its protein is CASSVGALAGNTIYF.

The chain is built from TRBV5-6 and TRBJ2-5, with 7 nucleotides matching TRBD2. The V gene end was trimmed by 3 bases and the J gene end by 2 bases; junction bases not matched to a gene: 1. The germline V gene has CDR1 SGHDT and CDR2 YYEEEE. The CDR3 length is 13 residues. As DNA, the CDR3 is TGTGCCAGCAGCTCACTAGCGCAAGAGACCCAGTACTTC. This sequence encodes CASSSLAQETQYF.

The CDR3 reads CASWGGLNYGYTF. The DNA of the CDR3 is TGTGCCAGCTGGGGGGGGTTAAACTATGGCTACACCTTC. V and J are TRBV28 and TRBJ1-2, with a tentative D call TRBD1 (5 bases). The CDR3 is 13 residues long. The V end was cut by 8 bases, the J end by 2 bases, with 12 bases between. Germline V gene sequence: CDR1 MDHEN, CDR2 SYDVKM.

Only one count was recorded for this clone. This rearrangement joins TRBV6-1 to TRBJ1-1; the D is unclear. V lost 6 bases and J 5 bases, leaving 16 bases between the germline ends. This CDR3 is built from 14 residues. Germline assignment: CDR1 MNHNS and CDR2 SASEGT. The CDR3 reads CASRGKGRGTEAFF. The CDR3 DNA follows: TGTGCCAGCAGGGGAAAGGGTCGGGGAACTGAAGCTTTCTTT.

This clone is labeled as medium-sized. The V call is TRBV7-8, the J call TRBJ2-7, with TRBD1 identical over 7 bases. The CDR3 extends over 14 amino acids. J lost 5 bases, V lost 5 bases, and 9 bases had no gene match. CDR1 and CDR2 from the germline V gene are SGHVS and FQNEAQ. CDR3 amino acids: CASSRLTGVDEQYF. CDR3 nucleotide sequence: TGTGCCAGCAGCCGCCTAACAGGGGTCGACGAGCAGTACTTC. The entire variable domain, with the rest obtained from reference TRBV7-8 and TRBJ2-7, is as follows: GAGVSQSPRYKVAKRGQDVALRCDPISGHVSLFWYQQALGQGPEFLTYFQNEAQLDKSGLPSDRFFAERPEGSVSTLKIQRTQQEDSAVYLCASSRLTGVDEQYFGPGTRLTVT.

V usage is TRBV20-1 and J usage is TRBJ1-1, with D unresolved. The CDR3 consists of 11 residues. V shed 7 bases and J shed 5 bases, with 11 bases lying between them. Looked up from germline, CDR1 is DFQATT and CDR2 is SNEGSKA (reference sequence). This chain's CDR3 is CSVKSNTEAFF. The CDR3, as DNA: TGCAGTGTTAAAAGCAATACTGAAGCTTTCTTT.

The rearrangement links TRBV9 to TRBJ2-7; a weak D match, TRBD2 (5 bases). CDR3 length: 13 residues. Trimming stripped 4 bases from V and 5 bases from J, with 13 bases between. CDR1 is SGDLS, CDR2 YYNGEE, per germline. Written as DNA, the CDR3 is TGTGCCAGCAGCTACAGCGGACGGGACGAGCAGTACTTC. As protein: CASSYSGRDEQYF.

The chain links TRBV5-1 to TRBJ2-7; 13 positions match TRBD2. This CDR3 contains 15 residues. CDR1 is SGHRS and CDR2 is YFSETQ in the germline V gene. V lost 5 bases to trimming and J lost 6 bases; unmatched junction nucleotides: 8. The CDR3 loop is CASSYGLAGDGEQYF. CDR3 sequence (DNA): TGCGCCAGCAGTTACGGACTAGCGGGAGACGGCGAGCAGTACTTC.

CDR3 coding DNA: TGTGCCAGCAGTTACCCCGGTGGAAACACCATATATTTT. Translating it yields CASSYPGGNTIYF. The chain is built from TRBV6-5 and TRBJ1-3; no reliable D call. The CDR3 loop spans 13 amino acids. Germline V gene sequence: CDR1 MNHEY, CDR2 SVGAGI. V was pared by 2 bases and J by 3 bases, with 5 bases between.

The CDR3 protein is CASSPEVNQPQHF. CDR3 DNA: TGTGCCAGCAGCCCCGAGGTCAATCAGCCCCAGCATTTT. The rearrangement joins TRBV6-5 to TRBJ1-5; D is uncertain. The CDR3 totals 13 residues. Trimming took 6 bases from V and 3 from J, leaving 9 bases between them. Per germline, CDR1 MNHEY and CDR2 SVGAGI.

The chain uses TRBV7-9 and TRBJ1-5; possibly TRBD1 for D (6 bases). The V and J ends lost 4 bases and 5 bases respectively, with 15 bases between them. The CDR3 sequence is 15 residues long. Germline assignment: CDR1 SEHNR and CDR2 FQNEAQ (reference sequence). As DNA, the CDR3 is TGTGCCAGCAGCTCAACCGGGGCAGGGGATCAGCCCCAGCATTTT. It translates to CASSSTGAGDQPQHF.

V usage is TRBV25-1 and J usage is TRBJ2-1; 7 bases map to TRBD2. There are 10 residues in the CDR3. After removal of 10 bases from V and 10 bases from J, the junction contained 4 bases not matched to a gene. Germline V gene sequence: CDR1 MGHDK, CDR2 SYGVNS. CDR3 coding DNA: TGTGCCACCCAAGCGGGAGAGCAGTTCTTC. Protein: CATQAGEQFF.

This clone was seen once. CDR3 DNA sequence: TGTGCCAGCAGTGTCCGGGATCCTCTTTATCTGGGCACTGAAGCTTTCTTT. Translated, it gives CASSVRDPLYLGTEAFF. The chain joins TRBV6-1 to TRBJ1-1; D is ambiguous. The V gene's germline CDR1 is MNHNS and CDR2 SASEGT. The CDR3 loop spans 17 amino acids. Deletions cut 4 bases from V and 4 bases from J, with 22 bases between.

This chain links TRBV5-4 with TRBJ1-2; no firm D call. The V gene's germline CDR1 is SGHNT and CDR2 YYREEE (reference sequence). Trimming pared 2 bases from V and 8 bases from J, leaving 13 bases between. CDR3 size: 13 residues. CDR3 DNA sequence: TGTGCCAGCAGCTTCCGAGGTTCATACGGCTACACCTTC. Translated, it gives CASSFRGSYGYTF.

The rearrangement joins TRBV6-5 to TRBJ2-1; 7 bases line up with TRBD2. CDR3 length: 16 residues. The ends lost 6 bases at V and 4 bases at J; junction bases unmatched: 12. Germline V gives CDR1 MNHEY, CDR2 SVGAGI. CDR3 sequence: CASSYSRGEEYNEQFF. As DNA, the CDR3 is TGTGCCAGCAGCTACAGCCGGGGGGAGGAATACAATGAGCAGTTCTTC.

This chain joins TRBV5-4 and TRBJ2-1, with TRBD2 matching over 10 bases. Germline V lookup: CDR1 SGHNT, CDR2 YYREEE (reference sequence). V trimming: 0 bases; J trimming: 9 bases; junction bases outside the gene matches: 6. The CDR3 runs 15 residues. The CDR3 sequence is CASSLGLAGVSEQFF. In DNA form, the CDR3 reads TGTGCCAGCAGCTTGGGCCTAGCGGGAGTAAGTGAGCAGTTCTTC.

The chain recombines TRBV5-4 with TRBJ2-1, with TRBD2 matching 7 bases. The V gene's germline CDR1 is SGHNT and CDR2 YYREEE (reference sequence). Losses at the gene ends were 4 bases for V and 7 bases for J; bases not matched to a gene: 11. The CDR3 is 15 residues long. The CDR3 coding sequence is TGTGCCAGCAGCCCAGGGAGGGTGGTAGGGAATGAGCAGTTCTTC. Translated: CASSPGRVVGNEQFF.

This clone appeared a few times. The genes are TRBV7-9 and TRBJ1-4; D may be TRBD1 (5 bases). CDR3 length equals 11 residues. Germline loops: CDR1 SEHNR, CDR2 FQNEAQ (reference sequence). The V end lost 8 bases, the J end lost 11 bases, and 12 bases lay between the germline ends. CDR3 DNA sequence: TGTGCCAGCCGGCAGGGTGAGAAACTGTTTTTT. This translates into CASRQGEKLFF.

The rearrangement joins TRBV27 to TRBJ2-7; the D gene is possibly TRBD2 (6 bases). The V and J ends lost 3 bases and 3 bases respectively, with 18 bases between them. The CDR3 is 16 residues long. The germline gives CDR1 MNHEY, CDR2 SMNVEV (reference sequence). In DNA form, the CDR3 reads TGTGCCAGCAGTTTCCTCTCCGGGACGGGACTCTACGAGCAGTACTTC. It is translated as CASSFLSGTGLYEQYF.

CDR3 bases: TGTGCCAGCAGCTTTCCTAGCGGGAGAGGAACCTACGAGCAGTACTTC. Translation gives CASSFPSGRGTYEQYF. The V and J genes are TRBV11-2 and TRBJ2-7, with 10 bases lining up with TRBD2. This CDR3 is 16 amino acids long. The V segment lost 3 bases and the J segment 2 bases; nucleotides outside the gene matches: 7. Germline V lookup: CDR1 SGHAT, CDR2 FQNNGV.

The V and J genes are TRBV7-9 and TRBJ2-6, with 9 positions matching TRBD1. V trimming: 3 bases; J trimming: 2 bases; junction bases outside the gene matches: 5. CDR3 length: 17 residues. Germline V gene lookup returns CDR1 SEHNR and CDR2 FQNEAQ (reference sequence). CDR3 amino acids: CASSFRTGEAGANVLTF. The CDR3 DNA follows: TGTGCCAGCAGCTTCAGGACAGGGGAAGCTGGGGCCAACGTCCTGACTTTC.

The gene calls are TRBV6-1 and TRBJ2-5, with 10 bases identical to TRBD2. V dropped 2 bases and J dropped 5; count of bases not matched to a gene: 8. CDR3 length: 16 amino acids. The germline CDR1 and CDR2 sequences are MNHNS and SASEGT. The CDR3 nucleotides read TGTGCCAGCAGTGAACTATTAGCGGGAGGCGGGGAGACCCAGTACTTC. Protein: CASSELLAGGGETQYF.